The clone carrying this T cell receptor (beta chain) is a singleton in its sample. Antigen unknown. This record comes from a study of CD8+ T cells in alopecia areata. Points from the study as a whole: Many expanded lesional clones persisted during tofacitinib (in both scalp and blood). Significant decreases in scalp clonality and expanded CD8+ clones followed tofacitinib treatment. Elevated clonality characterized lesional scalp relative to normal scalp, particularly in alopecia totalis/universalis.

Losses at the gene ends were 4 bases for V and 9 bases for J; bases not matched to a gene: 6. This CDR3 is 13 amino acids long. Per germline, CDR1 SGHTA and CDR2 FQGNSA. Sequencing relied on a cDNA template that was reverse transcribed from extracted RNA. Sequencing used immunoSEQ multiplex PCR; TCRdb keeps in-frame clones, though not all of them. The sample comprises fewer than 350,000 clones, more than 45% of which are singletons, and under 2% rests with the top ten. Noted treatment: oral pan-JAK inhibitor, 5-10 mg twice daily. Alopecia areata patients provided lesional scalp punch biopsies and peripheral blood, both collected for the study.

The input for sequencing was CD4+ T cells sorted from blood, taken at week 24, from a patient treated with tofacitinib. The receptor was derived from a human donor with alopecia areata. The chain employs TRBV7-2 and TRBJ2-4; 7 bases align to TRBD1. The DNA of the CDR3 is TGTGCCAGCAGCTGGGGTCCAGGGGGCATTCAGTACTTC. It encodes CASSWGPGGIQYF.